Shown below are 8 T cell receptor beta chains from a single sample sequenced in a study of cytomegalovirus exposure and HLA in healthy donors. The PCR was carried out with 60 Vbeta primers and 13 Jbeta primers. TCRdb's copy holds only in-frame clones and misses some; the assay was immunoSEQ multiplex PCR. The data hold approximately 150,000 clones, with around 79% observed a single time. Sequencing input: PBMCs. These receptors all stem from a man in his fifties or sixties in good health and CMV-seropositive.

This clone was seen a few times. This sequence joins TRBV7-8 and TRBJ2-2; TRBD2 matches 9 bases. The CDR3 is made up of 18 amino acids. The J segment lost 0 bases and the V segment lost 1 base, leaving 6 bases of the junction unmatched. Germline CDR1 reads SGHVS; CDR2 reads FQNEAQ. CDR3 residues: CASSLELAGASNTGELFF. CDR3 in DNA: TGTGCCAGCAGCTTAGAGTTAGCGGGAGCCTCGAACACCGGGGAGCTGTTTTTT.

The rearrangement uses TRBV7-6 and TRBJ2-7; 8 bases are shared with TRBD2. Germline assignment: CDR1 SGHVS and CDR2 FNYEAQ. The CDR3 is 15 residues long. J lost 5 bases, V lost 2 bases, and 8 bases had no gene match. The CDR3 spells CASSLRLSGSDEQYF. The CDR3 DNA follows: TGTGCCAGCAGCTTACGGCTCAGCGGGAGCGACGAGCAGTACTTC.

This chain connects TRBV27 to TRBJ1-5, with D unresolved. This CDR3 has 13 residues. Trimming took off 3 bases at V and 4 bases at J, with 7 bases between the two ends. Looked up from germline, CDR1 is MNHEY and CDR2 is SMNVEV (reference sequence). The CDR3 loop reads CASSLNGNQPQHF. Here the CDR3 DNA reads TGTGCCAGCAGTTTGAACGGGAATCAGCCCCAGCATTTT.

The gene calls are TRBV9 and TRBJ2-1, with 11 bases lining up with TRBD2. J was trimmed by 5 bases and V by 4 bases; bases with no gene match: 5. The CDR3 consists of 15 residues. The germline V gene has CDR1 SGDLS and CDR2 YYNGEE. CDR3 residues: CASSFSGRGNNEQFF. The DNA of the CDR3 is TGTGCCAGCAGCTTTAGCGGGAGGGGGAACAATGAGCAGTTCTTC.

The V and J genes are TRBV2 and TRBJ2-7, with 7 positions matching TRBD1. V lost 6 bases to trimming and J lost 0 bases; unmatched junction nucleotides: 8. The CDR3 covers 15 residues. The germline gives CDR1 SNHLY, CDR2 FYNNEI. The CDR3 DNA sequence: TGTGCCAGCAGAGCCGGGACAGTGAGCTCCTACGAGCAGTACTTC. Protein product: CASRAGTVSSYEQYF.

The chain recombines TRBV27 with TRBJ2-1, with no clear D. Looked up from germline, CDR1 is MNHEY and CDR2 is SMNVEV (reference sequence). V lost 5 bases and J 0 bases, leaving 14 bases between the germline ends. The length of the CDR3 is 16 residues. Here the CDR3 reads CASSLLRGPSYNEQFF. The CDR3 DNA follows: TGTGCCAGCAGTCTTCTACGTGGGCCCTCCTACAATGAGCAGTTCTTC.

The rearrangement joins TRBV4-2 to TRBJ2-3, with D possibly TRBD1 on 6 matching bases. V shed 2 bases and J shed 0 bases, with 15 bases lying between them. CDR1 is LGHNA and CDR2 is YNFKEQ in the germline V gene. The CDR3 sequence is 17 residues long. CDR3 DNA sequence: TGTGCCAGCAGCCAAATATCCGGTGGACAGAGCACAGATACGCAGTATTTT. The encoded protein is CASSQISGGQSTDTQYF.

The chain combines TRBV15 with TRBJ1-2; 8 bases line up with TRBD1. V lost 7 bases to trimming and J lost 8 bases; unmatched junction nucleotides: 9. This CDR3 region has 13 residues. In germline, CDR1 is LNHNV, CDR2 YYDKDF (reference sequence). CDR3: CATTQGGSRGYTF. In DNA form, the CDR3 reads TGTGCCACCACACAGGGGGGCTCCCGAGGCTACACCTTC.